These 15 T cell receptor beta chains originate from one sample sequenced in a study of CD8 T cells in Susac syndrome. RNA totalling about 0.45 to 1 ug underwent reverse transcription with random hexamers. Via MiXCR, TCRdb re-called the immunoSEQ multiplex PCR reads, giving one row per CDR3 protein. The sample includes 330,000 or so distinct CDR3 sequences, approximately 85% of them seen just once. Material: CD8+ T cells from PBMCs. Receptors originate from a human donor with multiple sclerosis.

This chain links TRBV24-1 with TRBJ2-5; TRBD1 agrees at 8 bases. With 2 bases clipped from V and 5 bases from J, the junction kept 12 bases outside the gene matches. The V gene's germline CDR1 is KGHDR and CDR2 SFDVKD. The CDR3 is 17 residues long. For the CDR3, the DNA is TGTGCCACCAGTGATTGGACCCTCCAGGGGGCAGGGGAGACCCAGTACTTC. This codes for CATSDWTLQGAGETQYF.

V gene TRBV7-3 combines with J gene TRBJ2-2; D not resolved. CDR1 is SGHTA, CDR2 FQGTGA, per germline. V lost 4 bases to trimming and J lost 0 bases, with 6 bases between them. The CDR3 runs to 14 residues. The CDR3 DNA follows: TGTGCCAGCAGCTATGGTACGAACACCGGGGAGCTGTTTTTT. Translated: CASSYGTNTGELFF.

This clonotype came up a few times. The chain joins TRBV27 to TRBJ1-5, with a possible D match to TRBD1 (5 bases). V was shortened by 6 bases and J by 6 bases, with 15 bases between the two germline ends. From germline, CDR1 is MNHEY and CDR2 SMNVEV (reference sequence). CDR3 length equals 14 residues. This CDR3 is CASSLGQGGQPQHF. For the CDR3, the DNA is TGTGCCAGCAGCTTAGGTCAGGGAGGTCAGCCCCAGCATTTT.

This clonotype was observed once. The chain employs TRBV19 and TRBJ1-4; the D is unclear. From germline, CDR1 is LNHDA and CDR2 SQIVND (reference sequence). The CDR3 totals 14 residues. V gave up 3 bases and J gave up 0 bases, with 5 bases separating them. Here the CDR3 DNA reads TGTGCCAGTAGTATCCTCGCAACTAATGAAAAACTGTTTTTT. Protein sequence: CASSILATNEKLFF.

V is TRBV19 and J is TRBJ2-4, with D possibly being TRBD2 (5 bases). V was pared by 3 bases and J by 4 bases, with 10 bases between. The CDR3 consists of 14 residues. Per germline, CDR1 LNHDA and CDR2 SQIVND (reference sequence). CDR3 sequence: CASSISGNKNIQYF. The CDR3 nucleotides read TGTGCCAGTAGTATTTCCGGGAATAAAAACATTCAGTACTTC.

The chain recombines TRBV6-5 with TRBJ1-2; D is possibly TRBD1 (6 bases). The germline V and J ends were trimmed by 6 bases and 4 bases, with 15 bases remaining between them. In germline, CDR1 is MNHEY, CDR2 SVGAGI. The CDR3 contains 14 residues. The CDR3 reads CASSSPRTAYGYTF. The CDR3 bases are TGTGCCAGCAGCTCACCTCGGACAGCCTATGGCTACACCTTC.

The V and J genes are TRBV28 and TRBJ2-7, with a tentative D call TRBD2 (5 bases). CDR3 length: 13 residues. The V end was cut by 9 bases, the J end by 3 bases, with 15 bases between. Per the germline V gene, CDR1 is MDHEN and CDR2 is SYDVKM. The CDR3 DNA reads TGTGCCAGTCAGGTCGGGGTTTTCTACGAGCAGTACTTC. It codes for CASQVGVFYEQYF.

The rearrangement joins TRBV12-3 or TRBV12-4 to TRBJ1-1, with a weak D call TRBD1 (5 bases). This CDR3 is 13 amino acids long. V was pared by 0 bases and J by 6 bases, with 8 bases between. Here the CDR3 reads CASSLAPGPEAFF. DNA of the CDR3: TGTGCCAGCAGTTTAGCGCCAGGGCCTGAAGCTTTCTTT.

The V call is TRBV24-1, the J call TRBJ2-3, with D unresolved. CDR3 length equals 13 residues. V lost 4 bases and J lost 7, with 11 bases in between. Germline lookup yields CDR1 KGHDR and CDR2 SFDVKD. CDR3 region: CATSDPAPHTQYF. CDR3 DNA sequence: TGTGCCACCAGTGACCCTGCACCACATACGCAGTATTTT.

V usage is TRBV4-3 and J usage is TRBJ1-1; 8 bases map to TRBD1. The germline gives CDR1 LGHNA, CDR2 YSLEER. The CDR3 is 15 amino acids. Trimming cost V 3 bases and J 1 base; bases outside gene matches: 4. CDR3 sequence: CASSQVTGANTEAFF. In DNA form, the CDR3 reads TGCGCCAGCAGCCAGGTGACAGGGGCGAACACTGAAGCTTTCTTT.

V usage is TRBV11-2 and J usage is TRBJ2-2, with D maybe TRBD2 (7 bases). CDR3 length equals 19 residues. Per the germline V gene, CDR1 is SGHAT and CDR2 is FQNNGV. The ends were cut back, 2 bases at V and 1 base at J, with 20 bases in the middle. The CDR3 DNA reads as TGTGCCAGCAGCTTATTTATAGGGGGAGGGCCGGAGAACACCGGGGAGCTGTTTTTT. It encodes CASSLFIGGGPENTGELFF. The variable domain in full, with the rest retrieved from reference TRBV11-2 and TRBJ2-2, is EAGVAQSPRYKIIEKRQSVAFWCNPISGHATLYWYQQILGQGPKLLIQFQNNGVVDDSQLPKDRFSAERLKGVDSTLKIQPAKLEDSAVYLCASSLFIGGGPENTGELFFGEGSRLTVL.

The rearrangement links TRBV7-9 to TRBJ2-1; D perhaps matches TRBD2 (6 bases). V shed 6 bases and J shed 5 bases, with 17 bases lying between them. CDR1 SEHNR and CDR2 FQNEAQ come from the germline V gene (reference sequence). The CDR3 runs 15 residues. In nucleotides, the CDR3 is TGTGCCAGCAGAGATCTCCGGGACTCAAACAATGAGCAGTTCTTC. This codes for CASRDLRDSNNEQFF.

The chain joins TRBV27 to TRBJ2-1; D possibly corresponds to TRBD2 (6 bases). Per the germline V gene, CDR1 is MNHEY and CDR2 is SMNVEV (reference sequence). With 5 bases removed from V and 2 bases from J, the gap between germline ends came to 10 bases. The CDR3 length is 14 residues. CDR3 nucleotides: TGTGCCAGCAGTACCTTAGCGGCCTACAATGAGCAGTTCTTC. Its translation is CASSTLAAYNEQFF.

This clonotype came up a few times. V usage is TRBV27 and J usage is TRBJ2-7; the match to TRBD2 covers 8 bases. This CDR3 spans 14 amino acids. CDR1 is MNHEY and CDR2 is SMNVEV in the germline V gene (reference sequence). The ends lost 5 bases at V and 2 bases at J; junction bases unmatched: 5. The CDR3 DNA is TGTGCCAGCAGTCCACTAGCGGAGACCTACGAGCAGTACTTC. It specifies CASSPLAETYEQYF.

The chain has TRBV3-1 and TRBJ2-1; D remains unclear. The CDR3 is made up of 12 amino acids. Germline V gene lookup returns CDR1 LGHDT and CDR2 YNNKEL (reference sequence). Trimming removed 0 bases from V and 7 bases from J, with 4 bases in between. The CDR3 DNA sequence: TGTGCCAGCAGCCAAGAGGAAAATGAGCAGTTCTTC. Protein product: CASSQEENEQFF.